The text below deals with one T cell receptor (beta chain). Its antigen remains unidentified. No base quality information exists; no much larger clone differs at one position. Donors formed part of the validation cohort, which comprised over a hundred subjects and was distinct from the first cohort of some 700 subjects. The source of the sample is a study of cytomegalovirus exposure and HLA in healthy donors (dated by TCRdb to the late 2010s). Study-wide context: According to a later analysis, one platform produced both the 110 or so validation repertoires and the 666 repertoires of the first cohort. The study aimed to test whether signatures of past pathogen exposure could be identified by cataloging public T cell receptors. Besides the first cohort of roughly 660 subjects, a separate validation cohort made up of 120 different subjects was used. To predict cytomegalovirus infection status, the study brought together high-throughput TCR immunosequencing, statistical association of individual TCRs with disease status, and machine learning. Results the study describes overall, beyond this receptor: A total of fewer than 200 TCR beta chains were listed by the study as associated with cytomegalovirus. Cytomegalovirus status was reported to be diagnosed by the classifier with high specificity and sensitivity in both the original and validation cohorts. Of the cluster scores, 94% were above 0 in a later analysis, which found that TCRs clustered in the first cohort also tended to co-occur in the 130 or so validation repertoires. In vitro tests confirmed that three of the cytomegalovirus-associated TCR beta chains recognize cytomegalovirus antigens. While some public TCRs were present in many individuals, most TCR sequences turned up only very rarely across donors. A later analysis had no HLA typing for the validation cohort, so co-occurrence there was scored across all 110 or so repertoires. It was suggested by the authors that the approach could potentially be generalized to other disease states and immunological phenotypes.

The CDR3 sequence holds 14 residues, the cysteine and phenylalanine included. The only DNA kept is the CDR3, 42 bases in frame from the first base. V and J are truncated by 0 bases and 6 bases respectively, leaving an intervening sequence of 11 bases. The germline V gene sets CDR1 to MDHEN and CDR2 to SYDVKM. The library came from the immunoSEQ multiplex PCR assay. The paper's processing steps were these. To diagnose cytomegalovirus status from the catalog of TCR beta chain sequences, a statistical classification framework was built. The source is immuneACCESS, and TCRdb retained only in-frame sequences with V and J called. Part of the clones is not carried over; for the studies checked, unresolved V genes explain less than half of this, and the remainder is unexplained. That table is the source of V, J and clone size, and D and trimming were worked out from the DNA. This sample lists some 330,000 clones; roughly 88% were detected once. Of the sample, approximately 0.84% is held by the ten largest clones.

The sequence derives from a woman aged 18-29 years in good health and CMV-seronegative. The sequenced material came from PBMCs. The chain employs TRBV28 and TRBJ1-2; TRBD1 is possibly the D segment (6 matching bases). The bases read TGTGCCAGCAGTTTATGGACAGGCCGAGATGGCTACACCTTC. It codes for CASSLWTGRDGYTF.